The T cell receptor beta chain under discussion was sequenced for a study of blood T cell repertoires in COVID-19. In the study overall: Some COVID-19 samples were acute and others convalescent; all came from the United States, Italy and Spain.

The data were produced by immunoSEQ multiplex PCR, yet TCRdb's version contains in-frame clones alone and is incomplete. The data contain about 180,000 clones, around four fifths of them singletons. The CDR3 extends over 15 amino acids. Specimen: PBMCs or T cells enriched from blood (not recorded which). The chain uses TRBV21-1 and TRBJ2-7; the DNA was not used to check the table's D call, TRBD1. TRBV21-1 is assigned pseudogene status. This TCR derives from a woman between 50 and 59 years old who had recovered from COVID-19. As DNA, the CDR3 is TGTGCCAGCAGCAAAGCCGACAGGGACTTCTACGAGCAGTACTTC. Its protein product is CASSKADRDFYEQYF.